These 4 T cell receptor beta chains originate from one sample sequenced in a study of cytomegalovirus exposure and HLA in healthy donors. 60 Vbeta and 13 Jbeta primers were used in PCR. Sequenced by immunoSEQ multiplex PCR; TCRdb stores in-frame clones only, minus some. The sample records about 190,000 clones, around 85% being singletons. Source material: PBMCs. Receptors were obtained from a boy aged 2 to 10 in good health and CMV-seronegative.

This sequence joins TRBV7-2 and TRBJ1-4; TRBD1 agrees at 8 bases. The CDR3 spans 16 residues. V was clipped by 5 bases and J by 6 bases; unmatched bases: 11. Germline CDR1 and CDR2: SGHTA and FQGNSA. The CDR3 nucleotides read TGTGCCAGCAGCCGAACAGATGGACAGGGTGATGAAAAACTGTTTTTT. It yields the protein CASSRTDGQGDEKLFF.

The chain has TRBV29-1 and TRBJ2-7, with TRBD2 matching 15 bases. Germline CDR1 is SQVTM and CDR2 is ANQGSEA. The CDR3 runs to 17 residues. The trim removed 7 bases at V and 2 bases at J, leaving 12 bases unmatched. The CDR3: CSATGLAGGPVAYEQYF. The DNA of the CDR3 is TGCAGCGCCACCGGACTAGCGGGAGGGCCTGTAGCCTACGAGCAGTACTTC.

This rearrangement joins TRBV5-1 to TRBJ1-2; 8 bases align to TRBD1. The germline V gene encodes CDR1 SGHRS and CDR2 YFSETQ. The CDR3 consists of 14 residues. V was pared by 4 bases and J by 4 bases, with 6 bases of the junction left unmatched. CDR3 protein: CASSPRTGTYGYTF. In nucleotides, the CDR3 is TGCGCCAGCAGCCCGCGGACAGGGACCTATGGCTACACCTTC.

V and J are TRBV28 and TRBJ2-3; 8 bases align to TRBD2. Germline values: CDR1 MDHEN, CDR2 SYDVKM. V was clipped by 4 bases and J by 4 bases; unmatched bases: 10. This CDR3 is 16 amino acids long. The CDR3 here is CASSSAGLVGPDTQYF. The DNA of the CDR3 is TGTGCCAGCAGTTCTGCGGGACTAGTGGGGCCAGATACGCAGTATTTT.